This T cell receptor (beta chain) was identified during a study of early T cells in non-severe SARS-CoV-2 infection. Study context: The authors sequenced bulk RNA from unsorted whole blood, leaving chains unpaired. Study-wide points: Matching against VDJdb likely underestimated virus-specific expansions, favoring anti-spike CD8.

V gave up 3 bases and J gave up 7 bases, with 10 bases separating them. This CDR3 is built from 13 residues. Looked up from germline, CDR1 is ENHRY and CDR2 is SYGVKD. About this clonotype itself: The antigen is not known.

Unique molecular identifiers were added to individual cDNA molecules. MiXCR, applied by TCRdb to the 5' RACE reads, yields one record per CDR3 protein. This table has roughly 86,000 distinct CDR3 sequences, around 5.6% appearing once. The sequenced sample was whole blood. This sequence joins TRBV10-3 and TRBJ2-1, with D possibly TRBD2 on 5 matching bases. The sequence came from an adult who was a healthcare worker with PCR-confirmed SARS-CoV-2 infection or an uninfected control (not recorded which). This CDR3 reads CAISEVGVNEQFF. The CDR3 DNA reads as TGTGCCATCAGTGAAGTGGGAGTGAATGAGCAGTTCTTC.